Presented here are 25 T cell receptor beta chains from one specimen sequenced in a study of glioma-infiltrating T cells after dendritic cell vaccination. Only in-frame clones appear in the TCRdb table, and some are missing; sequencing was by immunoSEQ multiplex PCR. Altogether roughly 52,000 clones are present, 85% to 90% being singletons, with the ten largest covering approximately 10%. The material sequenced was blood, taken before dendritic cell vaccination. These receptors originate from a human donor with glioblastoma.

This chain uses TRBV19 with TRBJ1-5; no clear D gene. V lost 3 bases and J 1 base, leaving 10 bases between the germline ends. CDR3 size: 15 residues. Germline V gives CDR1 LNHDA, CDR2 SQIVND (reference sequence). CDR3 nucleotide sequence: TGTGCCAGTAGTATCGGGGTCTCGAGCAATCAGCCCCAGCATTTT. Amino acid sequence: CASSIGVSSNQPQHF.

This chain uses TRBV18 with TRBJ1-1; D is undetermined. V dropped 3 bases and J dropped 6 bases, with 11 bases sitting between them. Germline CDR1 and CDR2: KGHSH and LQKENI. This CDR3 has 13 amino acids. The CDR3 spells CASSPSRSAEAFF. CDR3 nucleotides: TGTGCCAGCTCACCCTCAAGGAGCGCTGAAGCTTTCTTT.

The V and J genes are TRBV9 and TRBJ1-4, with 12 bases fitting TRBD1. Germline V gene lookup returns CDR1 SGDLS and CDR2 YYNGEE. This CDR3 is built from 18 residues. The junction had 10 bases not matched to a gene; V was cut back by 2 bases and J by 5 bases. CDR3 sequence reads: CASSVTSGTGGLNEKLFF. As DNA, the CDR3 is TGTGCCAGCAGCGTTACTTCCGGGACAGGGGGCCTAAATGAAAAACTGTTTTTT.

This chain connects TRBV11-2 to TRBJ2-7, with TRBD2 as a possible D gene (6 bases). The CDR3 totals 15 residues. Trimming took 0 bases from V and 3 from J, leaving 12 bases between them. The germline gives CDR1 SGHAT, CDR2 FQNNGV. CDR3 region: CASSLDRDSNYEQYF. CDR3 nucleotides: TGTGCCAGCAGCTTAGACCGGGACTCCAACTACGAGCAGTACTTC.

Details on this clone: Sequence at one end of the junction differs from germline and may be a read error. The CDR3 DNA follows: TGCAGCGGGAGGGTAGCGGGGGGGTCAGAAACGCAGTATTTT. Protein product: CSGRVAGGSETQYF. The gene calls are TRBV29-1 and TRBJ2-3, with TRBD2 identical over 11 bases. Germline CDR1 SQVTM, CDR2 ANQGSEA. This CDR3 comprises 14 residues.

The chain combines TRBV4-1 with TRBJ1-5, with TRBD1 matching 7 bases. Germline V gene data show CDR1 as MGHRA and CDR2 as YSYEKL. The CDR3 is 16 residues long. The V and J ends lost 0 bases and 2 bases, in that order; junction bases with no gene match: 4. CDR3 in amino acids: CASSQDGGTGNQPQHF. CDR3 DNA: TGCGCCAGCAGCCAAGATGGGGGGACAGGCAATCAGCCCCAGCATTTT.

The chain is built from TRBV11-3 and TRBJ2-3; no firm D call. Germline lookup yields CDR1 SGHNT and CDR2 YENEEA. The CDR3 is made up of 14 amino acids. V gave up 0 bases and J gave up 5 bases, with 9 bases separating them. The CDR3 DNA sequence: TGTGCCAGCAGCTTAGATGCCAGGCAAGATACGCAGTATTTT. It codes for CASSLDARQDTQYF.

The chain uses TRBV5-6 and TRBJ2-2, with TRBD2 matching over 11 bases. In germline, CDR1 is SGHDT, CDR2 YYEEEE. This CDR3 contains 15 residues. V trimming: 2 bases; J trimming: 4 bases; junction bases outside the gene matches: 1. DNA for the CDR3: TGTGCCAGCAGCTTTAGCGGGAGGGTCACCGGGGAGCTGTTTTTT. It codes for CASSFSGRVTGELFF.

The CDR3 nucleotides read TGCGCCAGCAGCTGGACAGGGCTAGGGGGGAACACTGAAGCTTTCTTT. Translated, it gives CASSWTGLGGNTEAFF. The chain uses TRBV5-1 and TRBJ1-1, with 8 bases lining up with TRBD1. Germline loops: CDR1 SGHRS, CDR2 YFSETQ. J was trimmed by 1 base and V by 3 bases; bases with no gene match: 8. This CDR3 comprises 16 residues. The full variable domain, in which reference TRBV5-1 and TRBJ1-1 provide the parts outside the CDR3, is KAGVTQTPRYLIKTRGQQVTLSCSPISGHRSVSWYQQTPGQGLQFLFEYFSETQRNKGNFPGRFSGRQFSNSRSEMNVSTLELGDSALYLCASSWTGLGGNTEAFFGQGTRLTVV.

Written as DNA, the CDR3 is TGTGCCTGGAGGCGAATAGGGGCTGAAGCTTTCTTT. It translates to CAWRRIGAEAFF. The chain joins TRBV30 to TRBJ1-1; D is possibly TRBD1 (5 bases). Germline V gene lookup returns CDR1 GTSNPN and CDR2 SVGIG (reference sequence). The CDR3 consists of 12 residues. Between the trimmed V and J ends, which lost 3 bases and 6 bases, there was a span of 11 bases.

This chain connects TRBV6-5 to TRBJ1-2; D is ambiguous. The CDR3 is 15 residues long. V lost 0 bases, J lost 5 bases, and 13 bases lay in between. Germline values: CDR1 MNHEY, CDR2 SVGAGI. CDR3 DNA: TGTGCCAGCAGTTACTCGAGAAGTTTCAATTATGGCTACACCTTC. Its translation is CASSYSRSFNYGYTF.

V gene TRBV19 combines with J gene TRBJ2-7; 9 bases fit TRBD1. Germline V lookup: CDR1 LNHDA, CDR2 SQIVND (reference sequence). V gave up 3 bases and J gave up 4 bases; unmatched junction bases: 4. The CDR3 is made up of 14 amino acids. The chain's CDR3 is CASSMTGGRYEQYF. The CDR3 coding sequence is TGTGCCAGTAGTATGACAGGGGGGAGGTACGAGCAGTACTTC.

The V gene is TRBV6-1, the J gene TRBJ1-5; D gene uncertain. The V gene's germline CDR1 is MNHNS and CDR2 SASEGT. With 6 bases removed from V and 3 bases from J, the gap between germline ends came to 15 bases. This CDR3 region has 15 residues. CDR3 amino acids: CASRLVPGNNQPQHF. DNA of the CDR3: TGTGCCAGCAGACTTGTGCCAGGCAACAATCAGCCCCAGCATTTT.

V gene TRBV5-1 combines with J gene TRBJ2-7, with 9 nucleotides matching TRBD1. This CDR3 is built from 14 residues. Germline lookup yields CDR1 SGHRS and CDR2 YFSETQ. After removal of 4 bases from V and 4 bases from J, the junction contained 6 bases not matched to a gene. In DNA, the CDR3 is TGCGCCAGCAGCACGGACAGGGGAGGGTACGAGCAGTACTTC. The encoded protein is CASSTDRGGYEQYF.

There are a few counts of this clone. This chain's CDR3 is CASRREPTYEQYF. As DNA, the CDR3 is TGTGCCAGTAGACGGGAGCCTACCTACGAGCAGTACTTC. V usage is TRBV19 and J usage is TRBJ2-7; perhaps TRBD2 as D (6 bases). There are 13 residues in the CDR3. V was clipped by 6 bases and J by 2 bases, with 11 bases between them. Germline CDR1 is LNHDA and CDR2 is SQIVND (reference sequence).

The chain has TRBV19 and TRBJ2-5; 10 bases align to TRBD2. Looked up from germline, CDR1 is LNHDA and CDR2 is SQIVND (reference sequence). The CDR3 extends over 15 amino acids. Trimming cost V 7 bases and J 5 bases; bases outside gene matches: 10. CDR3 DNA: TGTGCCAGTACCATGAGCGGGAGGGCGGAGGAGACCCAGTACTTC. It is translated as CASTMSGRAEETQYF.

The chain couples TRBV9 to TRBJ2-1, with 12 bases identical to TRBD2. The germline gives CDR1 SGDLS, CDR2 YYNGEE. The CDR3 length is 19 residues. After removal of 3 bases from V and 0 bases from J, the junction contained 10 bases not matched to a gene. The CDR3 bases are TGTGCCAGCAGCGGGCCTAGCGGGGGGGCCGGCAGCTCCTACAATGAGCAGTTCTTC. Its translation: CASSGPSGGAGSSYNEQFF.

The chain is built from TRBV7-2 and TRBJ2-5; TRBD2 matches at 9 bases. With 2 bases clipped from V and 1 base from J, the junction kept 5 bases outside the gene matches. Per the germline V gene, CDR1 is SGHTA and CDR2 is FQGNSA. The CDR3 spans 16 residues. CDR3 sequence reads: CASSLYAGGPQETQYF. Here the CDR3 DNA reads TGTGCCAGCAGCTTATATGCGGGGGGGCCCCAAGAGACCCAGTACTTC.

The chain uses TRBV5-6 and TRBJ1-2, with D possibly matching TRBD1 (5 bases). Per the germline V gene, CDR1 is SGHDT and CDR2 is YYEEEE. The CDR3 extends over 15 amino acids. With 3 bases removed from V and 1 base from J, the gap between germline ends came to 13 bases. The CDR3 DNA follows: TGTGCCAGCAGCTCGGTGACAGAACTTAACTATGGCTACACCTTC. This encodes CASSSVTELNYGYTF.

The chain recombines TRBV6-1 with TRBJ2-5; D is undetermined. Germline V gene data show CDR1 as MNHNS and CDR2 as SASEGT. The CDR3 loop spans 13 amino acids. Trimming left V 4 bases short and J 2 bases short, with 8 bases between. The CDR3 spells CASSAGPQETQYF. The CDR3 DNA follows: TGTGCCAGCAGTGCTGGCCCACAAGAGACCCAGTACTTC.

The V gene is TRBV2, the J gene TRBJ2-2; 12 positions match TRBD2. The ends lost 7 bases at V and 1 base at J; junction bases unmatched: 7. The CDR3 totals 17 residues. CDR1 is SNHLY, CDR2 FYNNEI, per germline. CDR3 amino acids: CASTPRTSGVNTGELFF. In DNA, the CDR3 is TGTGCCAGCACTCCACGGACTAGCGGGGTGAACACCGGGGAGCTGTTTTTT.

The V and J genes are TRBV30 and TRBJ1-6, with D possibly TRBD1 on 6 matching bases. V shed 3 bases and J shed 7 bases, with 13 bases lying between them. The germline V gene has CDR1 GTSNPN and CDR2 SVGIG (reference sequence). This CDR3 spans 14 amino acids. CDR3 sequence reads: CAWSPGTRNSPLHF. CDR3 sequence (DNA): TGTGCCTGGAGCCCCGGGACAAGGAATTCACCCCTCCACTTT.

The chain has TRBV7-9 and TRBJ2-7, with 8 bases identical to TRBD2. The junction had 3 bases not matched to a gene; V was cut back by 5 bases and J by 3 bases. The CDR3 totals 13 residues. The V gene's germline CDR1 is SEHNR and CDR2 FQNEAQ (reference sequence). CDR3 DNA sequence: TGTGCCAGCAGCCCCCGGGGGGGCTACGAGCAGTACTTC. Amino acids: CASSPRGGYEQYF.

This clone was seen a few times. CDR3 sequence: CASGRAEDGKNIQYF. In nucleotides, the CDR3 is TGTGCCAGCGGTCGAGCGGAGGATGGCAAAAACATTCAGTACTTC. The chain combines TRBV7-2 with TRBJ2-4, with a weak D call TRBD2 (5 bases). The germline CDR1 and CDR2 sequences are SGHTA and FQGNSA. Deletions cut 8 bases from V and 3 bases from J, with 17 bases between. This CDR3 is 15 amino acids long.

This CDR3 reads CASSLFGTGYYEQYF. CDR3 sequence (DNA): TGTGCCAGCAGCTTATTTGGGACAGGGTACTACGAGCAGTACTTC. The V and J genes are TRBV7-2 and TRBJ2-7, with 9 bases lining up with TRBD1. The V gene end was trimmed by 2 bases and the J gene end by 3 bases; junction bases not matched to a gene: 5. Germline V CDR1 and CDR2: SGHTA, FQGNSA. The length of the CDR3 is 15 residues.